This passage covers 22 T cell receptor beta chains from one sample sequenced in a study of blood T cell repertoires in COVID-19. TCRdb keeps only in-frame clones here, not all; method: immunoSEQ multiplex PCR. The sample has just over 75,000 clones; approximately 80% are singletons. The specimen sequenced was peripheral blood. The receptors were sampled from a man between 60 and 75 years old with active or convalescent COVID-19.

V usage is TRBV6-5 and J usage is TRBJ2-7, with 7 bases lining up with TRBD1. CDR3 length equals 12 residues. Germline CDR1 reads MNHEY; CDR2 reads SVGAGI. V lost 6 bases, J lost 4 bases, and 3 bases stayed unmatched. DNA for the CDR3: TGTGCCAGCAGGGACAGGCAATACGAGCAGTACTTC. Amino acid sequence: CASRDRQYEQYF.

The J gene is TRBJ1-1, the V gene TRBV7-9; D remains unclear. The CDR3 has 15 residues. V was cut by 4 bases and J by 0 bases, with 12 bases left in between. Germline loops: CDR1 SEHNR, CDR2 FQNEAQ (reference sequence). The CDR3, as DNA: TGTGCCAGCAGCTCAACGGACTCTTTGAACACTGAAGCTTTCTTT. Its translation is CASSSTDSLNTEAFF.

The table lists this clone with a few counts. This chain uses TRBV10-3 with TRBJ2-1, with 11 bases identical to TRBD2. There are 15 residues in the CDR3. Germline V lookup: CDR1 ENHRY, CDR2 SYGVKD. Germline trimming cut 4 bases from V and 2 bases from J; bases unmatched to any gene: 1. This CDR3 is CAISASGGTYNEQFF. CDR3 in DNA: TGTGCCATCAGTGCTAGCGGGGGGACCTACAATGAGCAGTTCTTC.

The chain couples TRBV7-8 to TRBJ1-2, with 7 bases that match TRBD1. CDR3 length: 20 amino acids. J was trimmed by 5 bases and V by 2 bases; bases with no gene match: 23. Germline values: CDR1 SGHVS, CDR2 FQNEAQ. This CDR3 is CASSLRVLSRQGPSGYGYTF. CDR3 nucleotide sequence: TGTGCCAGCAGCTTAAGGGTCCTGTCCCGACAGGGACCTTCGGGGTATGGCTACACCTTC.

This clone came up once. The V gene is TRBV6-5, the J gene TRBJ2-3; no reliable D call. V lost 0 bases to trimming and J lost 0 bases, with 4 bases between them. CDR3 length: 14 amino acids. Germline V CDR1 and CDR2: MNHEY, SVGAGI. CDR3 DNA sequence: TGTGCCAGCAGTTACTCCCGTAGCACAGATACGCAGTATTTT. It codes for CASSYSRSTDTQYF.

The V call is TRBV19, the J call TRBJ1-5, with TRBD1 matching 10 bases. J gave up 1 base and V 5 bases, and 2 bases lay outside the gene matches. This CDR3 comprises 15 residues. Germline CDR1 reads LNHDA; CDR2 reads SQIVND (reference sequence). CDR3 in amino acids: CASSPGQGSNQPQHF. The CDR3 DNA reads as TGTGCCAGTAGTCCGGGACAGGGGAGCAATCAGCCCCAGCATTTT. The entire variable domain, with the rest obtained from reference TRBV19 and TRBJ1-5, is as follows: DGGITQSPKYLFRKEGQNVTLSCEQNLNHDAMYWYRQDPGQGLRLIYYSQIVNDFQKGDIAEGYSVSREKKESFPLTVTSAQKNPTAFYLCASSPGQGSNQPQHFGDGTRLSIL.

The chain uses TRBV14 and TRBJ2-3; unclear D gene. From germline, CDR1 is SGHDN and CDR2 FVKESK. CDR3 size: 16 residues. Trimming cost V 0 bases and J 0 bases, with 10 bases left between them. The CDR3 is CASSQDVAVSTDTQYF. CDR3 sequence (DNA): TGTGCCAGCAGCCAAGATGTGGCCGTTAGCACAGATACGCAGTATTTT.

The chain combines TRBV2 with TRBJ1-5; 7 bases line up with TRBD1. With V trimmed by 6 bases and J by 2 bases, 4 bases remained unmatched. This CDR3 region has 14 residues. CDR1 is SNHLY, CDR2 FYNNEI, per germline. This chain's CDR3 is CASRDREGNQPQHF. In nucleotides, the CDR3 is TGTGCCAGCAGAGACAGGGAGGGCAATCAGCCCCAGCATTTT.

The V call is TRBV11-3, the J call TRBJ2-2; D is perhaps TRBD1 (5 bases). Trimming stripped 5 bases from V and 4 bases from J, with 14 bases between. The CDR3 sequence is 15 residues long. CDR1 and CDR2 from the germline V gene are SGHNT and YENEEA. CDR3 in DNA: TGTGCCAGCAGCATAAGGGGTGGCGGCACCGGGGAGCTGTTTTTT. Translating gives CASSIRGGGTGELFF.

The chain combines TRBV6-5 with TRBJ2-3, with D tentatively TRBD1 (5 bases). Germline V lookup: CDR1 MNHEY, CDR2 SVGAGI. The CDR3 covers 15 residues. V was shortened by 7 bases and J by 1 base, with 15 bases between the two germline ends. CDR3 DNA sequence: TGTGCCAGCATTCCAGGGCCCTATGGCACAGATACGCAGTATTTT. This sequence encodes CASIPGPYGTDTQYF.

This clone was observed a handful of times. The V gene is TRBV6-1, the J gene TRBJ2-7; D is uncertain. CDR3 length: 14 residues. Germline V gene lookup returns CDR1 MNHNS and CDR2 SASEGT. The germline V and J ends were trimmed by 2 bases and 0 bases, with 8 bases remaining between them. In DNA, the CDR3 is TGTGCCAGCAGTGAATTGGGCAGCTCCTACGAGCAGTACTTC. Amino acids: CASSELGSSYEQYF.

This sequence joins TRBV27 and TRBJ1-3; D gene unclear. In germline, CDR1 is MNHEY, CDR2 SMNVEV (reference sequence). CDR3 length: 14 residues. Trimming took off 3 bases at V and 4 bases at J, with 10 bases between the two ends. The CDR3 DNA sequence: TGTGCCAGCAGTTTGGCGGGAAGGGGAAACACCATATATTTT. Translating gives CASSLAGRGNTIYF.

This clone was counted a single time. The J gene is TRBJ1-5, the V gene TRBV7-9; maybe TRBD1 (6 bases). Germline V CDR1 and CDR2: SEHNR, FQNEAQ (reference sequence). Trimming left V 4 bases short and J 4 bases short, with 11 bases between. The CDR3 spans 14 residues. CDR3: CASSSSTGNQPQHF. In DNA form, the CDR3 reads TGTGCCAGCAGCTCATCGACAGGAAATCAGCCCCAGCATTTT.

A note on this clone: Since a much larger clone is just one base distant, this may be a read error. In DNA form, the CDR3 reads TGTGCCAGCAGCTTTGGGACAGAGTCCTACGAGCAGTACTTC. It yields the protein CASSFGTESYEQYF. This rearrangement joins TRBV11-3 to TRBJ2-7; 7 bases agree with TRBD1. The CDR3 extends over 14 amino acids. Trimming at V came to 3 bases and at J to 1 base, leaving 3 bases not matched to a gene. Germline loops: CDR1 SGHNT, CDR2 YENEEA.

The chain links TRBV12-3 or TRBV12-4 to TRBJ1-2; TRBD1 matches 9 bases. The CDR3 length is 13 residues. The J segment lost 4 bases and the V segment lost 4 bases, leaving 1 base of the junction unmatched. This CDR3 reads CASSSDRGYGYTF. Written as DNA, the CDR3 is TGTGCCAGCAGTTCGGACAGGGGCTATGGCTACACCTTC.

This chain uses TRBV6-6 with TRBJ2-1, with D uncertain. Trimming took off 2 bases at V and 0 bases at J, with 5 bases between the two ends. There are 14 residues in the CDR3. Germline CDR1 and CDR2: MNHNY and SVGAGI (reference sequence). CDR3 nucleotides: TGTGCCAGCAGTTACGAGAGCTCCTACAATGAGCAGTTCTTC. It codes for CASSYESSYNEQFF.

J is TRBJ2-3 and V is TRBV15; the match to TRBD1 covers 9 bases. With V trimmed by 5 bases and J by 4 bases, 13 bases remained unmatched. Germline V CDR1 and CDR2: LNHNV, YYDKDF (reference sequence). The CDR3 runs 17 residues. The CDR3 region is CATSSPGQGIISDTQYF. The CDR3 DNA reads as TGTGCCACCAGCTCACCGGGACAGGGTATTATATCAGATACGCAGTATTTT. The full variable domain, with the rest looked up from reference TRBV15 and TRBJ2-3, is DAMVIQNPRYQVTQFGKPVTLSCSQTLNHNVMYWYQQKSSQAPKLLFHYYDKDFNNEADTPDNFQSRRPNTSFCFLDIRSPGLGDTAMYLCATSSPGQGIISDTQYFGPGTRLTVL.

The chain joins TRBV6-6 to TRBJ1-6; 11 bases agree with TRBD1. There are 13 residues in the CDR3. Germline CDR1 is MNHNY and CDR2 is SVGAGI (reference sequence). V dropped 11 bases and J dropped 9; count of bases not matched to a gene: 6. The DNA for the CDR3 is TGTGCCTCTTCCGGGACAGGGGGTTCACCCCTCCACTTT. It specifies CASSGTGGSPLHF.

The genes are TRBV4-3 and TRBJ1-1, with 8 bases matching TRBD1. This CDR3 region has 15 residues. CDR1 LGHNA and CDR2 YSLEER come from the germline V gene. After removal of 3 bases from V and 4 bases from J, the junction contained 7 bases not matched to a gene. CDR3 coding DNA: TGCGCCAGCAGCCACACAGGACAGGGACGCACTGAAGCTTTCTTT. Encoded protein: CASSHTGQGRTEAFF.

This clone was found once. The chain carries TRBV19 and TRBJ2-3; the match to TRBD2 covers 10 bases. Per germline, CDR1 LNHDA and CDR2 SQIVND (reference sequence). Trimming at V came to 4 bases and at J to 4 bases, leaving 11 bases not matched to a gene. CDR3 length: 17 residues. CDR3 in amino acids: CASSSLEIAGGADTQYF. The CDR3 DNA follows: TGTGCCAGTAGTAGCCTGGAAATAGCGGGGGGCGCAGATACGCAGTATTTT.

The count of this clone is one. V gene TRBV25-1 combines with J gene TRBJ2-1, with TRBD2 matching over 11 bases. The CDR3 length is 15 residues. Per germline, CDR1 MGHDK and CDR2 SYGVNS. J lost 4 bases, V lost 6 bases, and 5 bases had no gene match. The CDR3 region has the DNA TGTGCCAGCAGGGATAGCGGGGGGGATTACAATGAGCAGTTCTTC. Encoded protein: CASRDSGGDYNEQFF.

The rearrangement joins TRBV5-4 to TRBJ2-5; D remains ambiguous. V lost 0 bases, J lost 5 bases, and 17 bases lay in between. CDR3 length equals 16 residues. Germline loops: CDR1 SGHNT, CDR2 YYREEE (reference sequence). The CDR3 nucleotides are TGTGCCAGCAGCTTGGACGGTCATGTAGTATGGGAGACCCAGTACTTC. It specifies CASSLDGHVVWETQYF.